This T cell receptor beta chain was observed in a study of cytomegalovirus exposure and HLA in healthy donors. Some clones are missing from TCRdb's copy, which holds only in-frame ones; the method was immunoSEQ multiplex PCR. The sample shows about 58,000 clones, roughly 90% of them seen only once. Turning to this clone: The target antigen is unknown.

Study results and limitations: Per published reports, the classifier diagnosed cytomegalovirus status with high specificity and sensitivity. The study put 160 or so TCR beta chains on its list as cytomegalovirus-associated. The dataset shows that most TCR sequences were rare, while some public TCRs occurred in many donors.

These donors were members of the approximately 120-subject validation cohort, a group separate from the approximately 670-subject first cohort. The CDR3 contains 15 residues. Germline V gene sequence: CDR1 SNHLY, CDR2 FYNNEI. V lost 2 bases to trimming and J lost 6 bases; unmatched junction nucleotides: 4. Sample: PBMCs. The genes are TRBV2 and TRBJ2-1; 10 bases line up with TRBD2. This clonotype was sampled from a man aged 18 to 29 in good health and CMV-seronegative. The CDR3 DNA is TGTGCCAGCAGTGAATTAGCGGGAGGTTTCAATGAGCAGTTCTTC. It translates to CASSELAGGFNEQFF.